This T cell receptor beta chain came from a study of T cell responses to AZD1222 COVID-19 vaccine. Study-wide results and caveats: With two AZD1222 doses given, Spike-specific TCR breadth and depth both rose. Across spike, vaccine-associated CD4 TCRs were found, dominant at 160-218 and 743-854. The donors showed a predominance of white British ancestry and of females, with possible underestimation of clonal diversity. The study reported that nearly half of spike-specific TCRs target unmutated variant regions.

Using immunoSEQ multiplex PCR, the repertoire was profiled, and TCRdb retains in-frame clones only, with some absent. The table has approximately 170,000 clones, approximately 93% seen once. Turning to this clone: Antigen: not known.

With 3 bases removed from V and 9 bases from J, the gap between germline ends came to 9 bases. The CDR3 is 12 amino acids. Germline assignment: CDR1 SGHDN and CDR2 FVKESK. The J gene is TRBJ1-5, the V gene TRBV14; D is uncertain. The source material was peripheral blood, sampled on day 0 of AZD1222 vaccination. The TCR sequence derives from an adult in good health. The CDR3 DNA sequence: TGTGCCAGCAGCCAGGGGTGGGGGCCCCAGCATTTT. Amino acid sequence: CASSQGWGPQHF.